The 4 T cell receptor beta chains listed next were all sequenced from one sample in a study of neurological immune-mediated disorders. TCRdb recomputed calls from the 5' RACE reads with MiXCR, one row per CDR3 protein. Found here are about 36,000 distinct CDR3 sequences, around 10% of them singletons; the top ten hold roughly 4%. The time point is: technical triplicate 1. The sample was PBMCs. The source is a man in his 60s with HTLV-1-associated myelopathy (HAM/TSP).

This clonotype was counted ten times or more. The J gene is TRBJ2-2, the V gene TRBV6-5; D remains unclear. The CDR3 has 12 residues. Germline V gives CDR1 MNHEY, CDR2 SVGAGI. The V gene lost 4 bases and the J gene lost 9 bases, with 9 bases spanning the gap. CDR3 nucleotides: TGTGCCAGCAGTTCGAGTCACCGGGAGCTGTTTTTT. As protein: CASSSSHRELFF.

This clonotype came up many times. The chain uses TRBV4-1 and TRBJ1-4, with unresolved D. The germline V gene encodes CDR1 MGHRA and CDR2 YSYEKL. This CDR3 has 16 residues. With 0 bases removed from V and 3 bases from J, the gap between germline ends came to 11 bases. The CDR3 loop is CASSQDTSNPNEKLFF. The CDR3 DNA follows: TGCGCCAGCAGCCAAGATACGAGCAACCCTAATGAAAAACTGTTTTTT.

This clonotype was seen more than once but under ten times. The V and J genes are TRBV29-1 and TRBJ1-1; D is undetermined. V lost 6 bases and J lost 4, with 18 bases in between. The germline V gene encodes CDR1 SQVTM and CDR2 ANQGSEA. The CDR3 spans 14 residues. This CDR3 reads CSVSLRKTCTEAFF. CDR3 DNA: TGCAGCGTCTCCTTAAGGAAGACGTGCACTGAAGCTTTCTTT.

This sequence joins TRBV24-1 and TRBJ2-7; D possibly uses TRBD1 or TRBD2 (5 bases each). Germline-derived CDR1 and CDR2 are KGHDR and SFDVKD. CDR3 size: 13 residues. Between the trimmed V and J ends, which lost 3 bases and 3 bases, there was a span of 8 bases. In DNA form, the CDR3 reads TGTGCCACCAGTGATGGGGGTGGCTACGAGCAGTACTTC. Translating it yields CATSDGGGYEQYF.